The next 24 T cell receptor beta chains were all read from a single sample in a study of T cells in localized non-small cell lung cancer. Profiled with immunoSEQ multiplex PCR; TCRdb holds only in-frame clones, not every one. The sample lists approximately 3,000 clones, approximately 33% occurring once. Sequences were derived from normal lung tissue next to the tumor, sampled before any cancer treatment. All receptors derive from a male donor aged 60 or over with stage I squamous cell lung carcinoma.

Judged by abundance, this clone is large (0.1 to 1%). The J gene is TRBJ1-1, the V gene TRBV28; perhaps TRBD1 as D (6 bases). The V end lost 6 bases, the J end lost 7 bases, and 12 bases lay between the germline ends. This CDR3 has 12 residues. CDR1 is MDHEN and CDR2 is SYDVKM in the germline V gene. The CDR3 region has the DNA TGTGCCAGCAGCCGGCCGACAGGTGAAGCTTTCTTT. This sequence encodes CASSRPTGEAFF.

In nucleotides, the CDR3 is TGTGCCAGCAGTTCACTATACTCCGGGACAGAGAATTCACCCCTCCACTTT. This encodes CASSSLYSGTENSPLHF. V usage is TRBV6-8 and J usage is TRBJ1-6; 7 positions match TRBD1. This CDR3 is 17 amino acids long. V dropped 4 bases and J dropped 7; count of bases not matched to a gene: 13. Per germline, CDR1 MNHGY and CDR2 SAAAGT.

This clone is classed as medium-sized (0.01 to 0.1%). This rearrangement joins TRBV11-3 to TRBJ2-2; TRBD2 matches at 10 bases. The germline CDR1 and CDR2 sequences are SGHNT and YENEEA. The CDR3 sequence is 15 residues long. J gave up 3 bases and V 5 bases, and 3 bases lay outside the gene matches. The CDR3 reads CASSLGLADTGELFF. The DNA of the CDR3 is TGTGCCAGCAGCCTTGGACTAGCGGACACCGGGGAGCTGTTTTTT.

This clone was counted only a few times. V usage is TRBV9 and J usage is TRBJ1-1; no reliable D call. V lost 5 bases to trimming and J lost 5 bases, with 16 bases between them. CDR1 is SGDLS, CDR2 YYNGEE, per germline. CDR3 length: 14 residues. The CDR3 protein is CASSLMGLGTEAFF. The CDR3 nucleotides read TGTGCCAGCAGTTTGATGGGGTTGGGGACTGAAGCTTTCTTT.

The chain carries TRBV28 and TRBJ2-1; TRBD2 matches at 11 bases. V lost 5 bases and J lost 8; bases outside the gene matches: 8. The CDR3 has 15 residues. Germline CDR1 is MDHEN and CDR2 is SYDVKM. This chain's CDR3 is CASSPWTSGSHEQFF. CDR3 in DNA: TGTGCCAGCAGTCCGTGGACTAGCGGGTCCCATGAGCAGTTCTTC.

The CDR3 loop is CASSFTGSHLKYEQYF. The DNA of the CDR3 is TGTGCCAGCAGTTTTACAGGCTCCCATCTCAAATACGAGCAGTACTTC. The V call is TRBV9, the J call TRBJ2-7; TRBD1 is a possible D gene (5 bases). The V gene's germline CDR1 is SGDLS and CDR2 YYNGEE. The V end lost 5 bases, the J end lost 4 bases, and 22 bases lay between the germline ends. This CDR3 contains 16 residues.

In this sample, this clone turned up a few times. V gene TRBV9 combines with J gene TRBJ2-3; D remains unclear. V lost 2 bases and J lost 0, with 16 bases in between. The V gene's germline CDR1 is SGDLS and CDR2 YYNGEE. The CDR3 has 17 residues. The DNA of the CDR3 is TGTGCCAGCAGCGTTGGCTTTCTTGCGGCTAGCACAGATACGCAGTATTTT. This translates into CASSVGFLAASTDTQYF.

By its share, this clone is medium-sized. This chain uses TRBV6-8 with TRBJ2-3; D call uncertain. CDR1 and CDR2 from the germline V gene are MNHGY and SAAAGT. Trimming stripped 6 bases from V and 4 bases from J, with 14 bases between. This CDR3 comprises 14 residues. CDR3 DNA sequence: TGTGCCAGCAGCGAACGGCCACGGGCAGATACGCAGTATTTT. Translation gives CASSERPRADTQYF.

This clone turned up a few times. The genes are TRBV9 and TRBJ2-3; no clear D gene. CDR3 length: 12 amino acids. CDR1 and CDR2 (germline): SGDLS, YYNGEE. V lost 1 base, J lost 5 bases, and 5 bases lay in between. The CDR3, as DNA: TGTGCCAGCAGCGTAAAGGAAGATACGCAGTATTTT. Translation: CASSVKEDTQYF.

This sequence joins TRBV28 and TRBJ2-1; D could derive from TRBD1 or TRBD2 (5 bases each). Germline V gene lookup returns CDR1 MDHEN and CDR2 SYDVKM. The length of the CDR3 is 15 residues. V was shortened by 6 bases and J by 8 bases, with 20 bases between the two germline ends. In DNA, the CDR3 is TGTGCCAGCAGCCCTCCCGGGACCCTGGGGTATGAGCAGTTCTTC. It translates to CASSPPGTLGYEQFF.

This chain joins TRBV29-1 and TRBJ2-7; TRBD1 agrees at 7 bases. Trimming took 6 bases from V and 4 from J; bases not matched to a gene: 6. Per germline, CDR1 SQVTM and CDR2 ANQGSEA. The CDR3 has 12 residues. The CDR3, as DNA: TGCAGCGTCCGAGTGACAGGGTACGAGCAGTACTTC. This sequence encodes CSVRVTGYEQYF.

The chain uses TRBV6-8 and TRBJ2-3; D call uncertain. Germline lookup yields CDR1 MNHGY and CDR2 SAAAGT. The V end was cut by 5 bases, the J end by 3 bases, with 12 bases between. The CDR3 consists of 14 residues. CDR3 region: CASSARVSTDTQYF. CDR3 nucleotides: TGTGCCAGCAGTGCTCGGGTCTCAACAGATACGCAGTATTTT.

The table lists this clone with a few counts. The chain is built from TRBV30 and TRBJ1-1; D not certain. The V gene lost 2 bases and the J gene lost 2 bases, with 18 bases spanning the gap. The CDR3 is 16 residues long. Germline V gene data show CDR1 as GTSNPN and CDR2 as SVGIG (reference sequence). CDR3: CAWSLRRGGINTEAFF. CDR3 DNA: TGTGCCTGGAGTCTAAGAAGAGGCGGAATCAACACTGAAGCTTTCTTT.

The chain employs TRBV5-1 and TRBJ2-2, with 8 bases that match TRBD2. The junction had 7 bases not matched to a gene; V was cut back by 1 base and J by 5 bases. This CDR3 spans 16 amino acids. The germline gives CDR1 SGHRS, CDR2 YFSETQ. The CDR3 DNA sequence: TGCGCCAGCAGCTTGCGCGGGGGGCCGGGAACCGGGGAGCTGTTTTTT. Translated: CASSLRGGPGTGELFF.

This clone was detected only a few times. The rearrangement uses TRBV6-8 and TRBJ2-7; D is tentatively TRBD1 or TRBD2 (5 bases each). V was pared by 0 bases and J by 5 bases, with 14 bases between. The CDR3 extends over 15 amino acids. CDR1 is MNHGY and CDR2 is SAAAGT in the germline V gene. CDR3 nucleotide sequence: TGTGCCAGCAGTTACTCCTGGGGGTCCCCCGACGAGCAGTACTTC. This codes for CASSYSWGSPDEQYF.

The CDR3 sequence: CAWSVQGRVFQYF. CDR3 sequence (DNA): TGTGCCTGGAGTGTACAAGGCAGGGTATTCCAGTACTTC. The chain joins TRBV30 to TRBJ2-5; D may be TRBD1 (5 bases). Trimming left V 0 bases short and J 10 bases short, with 15 bases between. The CDR3 is 13 residues long. Per germline, CDR1 GTSNPN and CDR2 SVGIG (reference sequence).

This chain joins TRBV9 and TRBJ2-2, with D possibly TRBD2 on 6 matching bases. The V end was cut by 5 bases, the J end by 5 bases, with 16 bases between. The CDR3 loop spans 15 amino acids. Germline CDR1 and CDR2: SGDLS and YYNGEE. The CDR3 region is CASRPRDFGTGELFF. The CDR3 nucleotides are TGTGCCAGCAGGCCCCGGGACTTCGGGACCGGGGAGCTGTTTTTT.

This clone rates as hyperexpanded. This chain uses TRBV6-8 with TRBJ1-6; 7 bases line up with TRBD1. The CDR3 runs to 15 residues. V gave up 6 bases and J gave up 9 bases; unmatched junction bases: 11. Germline V gene sequence: CDR1 MNHGY, CDR2 SAAAGT. The DNA for the CDR3 is TGTGCCAGCAGCTTTACACAGGGGAAGGCTTCACCCCTCCACTTT. Its translation: CASSFTQGKASPLHF.

This clone was detected only a few times. This chain joins TRBV7-6 and TRBJ1-1; TRBD1 might be the D (5 bases). CDR1 and CDR2 from the germline V gene are SGHVS and FNYEAQ. The CDR3 is 17 residues long. V lost 7 bases, J lost 0 bases, and 21 bases lay in between. CDR3 sequence (DNA): TGTGCCAGCACCAAGGTGGGGACCGTAACAATGAACACTGAAGCTTTCTTT. Encoded protein: CASTKVGTVTMNTEAFF.

The chain recombines TRBV30 with TRBJ1-1; 8 nucleotides line up with TRBD1. The germline V gene encodes CDR1 GTSNPN and CDR2 SVGIG (reference sequence). The junction had 5 bases not matched to a gene; V was cut back by 5 bases and J by 6 bases. This CDR3 is 12 amino acids long. The CDR3: CAWGSGGPEAFF. The CDR3 nucleotides are TGTGCCTGGGGATCAGGGGGCCCTGAAGCTTTCTTT.

A few counts support this clone. The V and J genes are TRBV10-1 and TRBJ1-1; D is possibly TRBD1 (5 bases). Germline V lookup: CDR1 WNHNN, CDR2 SYGVQD (reference sequence). The V end lost 6 bases, the J end lost 11 bases, and 13 bases lay between the germline ends. This CDR3 comprises 11 residues. Written as DNA, the CDR3 is TGCGCCAGCAGCATGACAGAGGAGGCTTTCTTT. Translation gives CASSMTEEAFF.

This clone was seen once. The CDR3 nucleotides read TGTGCCAGCAGTCCCCGTGGGGGGGGCACAGATACGCAGTATTTT. The encoded protein is CASSPRGGGTDTQYF. The chain employs TRBV25-1 and TRBJ2-3; TRBD2 matches 7 bases. This CDR3 is 15 amino acids long. Germline CDR1 MGHDK, CDR2 SYGVNS. Unmatched junction bases numbered 6, after V lost 5 bases and J lost 1 base.

The count of this clone is one. The chain recombines TRBV28 with TRBJ1-1; no firm D call. The CDR3 is made up of 14 amino acids. CDR1 MDHEN and CDR2 SYDVKM come from the germline V gene. The V end lost 5 bases, the J end lost 0 bases, and 10 bases lay between the germline ends. The CDR3 loop is CASSRGRMNTEAFF. Here the CDR3 DNA reads TGTGCCAGCAGTCGGGGAAGGATGAACACTGAAGCTTTCTTT.

V is TRBV5-1 and J is TRBJ2-1, with 14 bases fitting TRBD2. The CDR3 loop spans 17 amino acids. The ends lost 4 bases at V and 9 bases at J; junction bases unmatched: 12. CDR1 is SGHRS and CDR2 is YFSETQ in the germline V gene. The CDR3 DNA sequence: TGCGCCAGCAGCATGACTAGCGGGGGGGCCGGGGGCACTGAGCAGTTCTTC. Amino acid sequence: CASSMTSGGAGGTEQFF.